This entry features one TCR beta chain sequence. With random hexamers, reverse transcription was performed on roughly 0.45 to 1 ug of RNA. Amplification of TCR beta CDR3 across 54 Vbeta and 13 Jbeta was performed with immunoSEQ multiplex PCR. TCRdb re-derived calls from the immunoSEQ multiplex PCR reads in MiXCR, one entry per CDR3 protein. The data hold 130,000 or so distinct CDR3 sequences, with around 85% observed a single time. These data belong to a study of CD8 T cells in Susac syndrome. CDR1 and CDR2 (germline): LNHDA, SQIVND (reference sequence). There are 12 residues in the CDR3. The V and J ends lost 4 bases and 7 bases respectively, with 7 bases between them.

Sequences were obtained from CD8+ T cells from PBMCs. This receptor was taken from a human donor with multiple sclerosis. V usage is TRBV19 and J usage is TRBJ2-2; perhaps TRBD1 as D (5 bases). The CDR3 nucleotides are TGTGCCAGTAGTACCGACAGCGGGGAGCTGTTTTTT. This translates into CASSTDSGELFF.